What follows are 8 T cell receptor beta chains derived from one specimen sequenced in a study of blood T cells in healthy people across ages. Then a second PCR, running about 6 to 11 cycles, was carried out with a sample-barcoded 5' primer and a J-beta primer mix. TCRdb reanalysed the 5' RACE reads using MiXCR and keeps one entry per CDR3 protein. The sample contains roughly 680,000 distinct CDR3 sequences, roughly half of which appear only once. The sample comprised blood. Receptors originate from a woman aged 80 or over in good health.

The chain links TRBV20-1 to TRBJ2-1; 10 nucleotides match TRBD2. The CDR3 has 17 residues. The V segment lost 1 base and the J segment 0 bases; nucleotides outside the gene matches: 6. CDR1 is DFQATT, CDR2 SNEGSKA, per germline (reference sequence). CDR3 nucleotide sequence: TGCAGTGCTAGAGGCCCCTCTAGCGGGAGCTCCTACAATGAGCAGTTCTTC. This codes for CSARGPSSGSSYNEQFF.

Details on this clonotype: A much larger clone lies one base from this, so it may be a read error. In DNA, the CDR3 is TGCGCCAGCAGCTTGGCCCAGCGTAGCAACAATGAGCAGTACTTC. It is translated as CASSLAQRSNNEQYF. The chain uses TRBV5-1 and TRBJ2-1; no clear D gene. The DNA end lines up better with TRBJ2-7; the J call may be wrong. The CDR3 extends over 15 amino acids. The germline CDR1 and CDR2 sequences are SGHRS and YFSETQ.

As for this clonotype: This sequence may be a read error, since a much larger clone differs from it by one base. This rearrangement joins TRBV13 to TRBJ2-1, with 10 bases matching TRBD2. CDR1 is PRHDT, CDR2 FYEKMQ, per germline (reference sequence). The CDR3 is 15 amino acids. The CDR3 nucleotides are TGTGCCAGCGAACTAGCGGGGCGCATCTACGATGAGCAGTTCTTC. Amino acids: CASELAGRIYDEQFF.

The chain is built from TRBV6-1 and TRBJ2-1, with TRBD1 identical over 8 bases. The germline V gene encodes CDR1 MNHNS and CDR2 SASEGT. This CDR3 region has 15 residues. The J segment lost 5 bases and the V segment lost 6 bases, leaving 9 bases of the junction unmatched. DNA of the CDR3: TGTGCCAGCAGACGGCAGGGGGCTCTCCACAATGAGCAGTTCTTC. Its translation: CASRRQGALHNEQFF.

This clonotype has a count of ten or more. V gene TRBV20-1 combines with J gene TRBJ2-1; D not resolved. The CDR3 loop spans 15 amino acids. The V gene's germline CDR1 is DFQATT and CDR2 SNEGSKA (reference sequence). V was clipped by 0 bases and J by 8 bases, with 17 bases between them. CDR3 in amino acids: CSAREGRKVADEQFF. CDR3 bases: TGCAGTGCTAGAGAGGGCAGGAAAGTGGCGGATGAGCAGTTCTTC.

As for this clonotype: This may be a read error: a much more frequent sequence differs by one nucleotide. This chain connects TRBV20-1 to TRBJ2-7; TRBD1 is a possible D gene (7 bases). Between the trimmed V and J ends, which lost 7 bases and 2 bases, there was a span of 15 bases. From germline, CDR1 is DFQATT and CDR2 SNEGSKA (reference sequence). CDR3 size: 13 residues. The CDR3 DNA reads as TGCAGTGGAGAGGACAGGACTACCTACGAGCAGTACTTC. It translates to CSGEDRTTYEQYF.

This clonotype was counted between two and nine times. A much larger clone is a single base away; this may be a read error. The chain employs TRBV5-1 and TRBJ2-5; 9 bases map to TRBD2. Germline V gives CDR1 SGHRS, CDR2 YFSETQ. The junction had 15 bases not matched to a gene; V was cut back by 4 bases and J by 11 bases. The length of the CDR3 is 15 residues. The CDR3 loop is CASSIAGVSYNEQYF. Written as DNA, the CDR3 is TGCGCCAGCAGCATAGCGGGAGTAAGTTACAATGAGCAGTACTTC.

This clonotype was seen only a few times. The chain links TRBV7-2 to TRBJ2-3; D is ambiguous. CDR1 SGHTA and CDR2 FQGNSA come from the germline V gene. The CDR3 extends over 17 amino acids. Trimming shortened V by 5 bases and J by 0 bases, and 18 bases separated the two germline ends. DNA of the CDR3: TGTGCCAGCAGCCTCTGGAACGCCAGACCTAGCACAGATACGCAGTATTTT. Amino acid sequence: CASSLWNARPSTDTQYF.